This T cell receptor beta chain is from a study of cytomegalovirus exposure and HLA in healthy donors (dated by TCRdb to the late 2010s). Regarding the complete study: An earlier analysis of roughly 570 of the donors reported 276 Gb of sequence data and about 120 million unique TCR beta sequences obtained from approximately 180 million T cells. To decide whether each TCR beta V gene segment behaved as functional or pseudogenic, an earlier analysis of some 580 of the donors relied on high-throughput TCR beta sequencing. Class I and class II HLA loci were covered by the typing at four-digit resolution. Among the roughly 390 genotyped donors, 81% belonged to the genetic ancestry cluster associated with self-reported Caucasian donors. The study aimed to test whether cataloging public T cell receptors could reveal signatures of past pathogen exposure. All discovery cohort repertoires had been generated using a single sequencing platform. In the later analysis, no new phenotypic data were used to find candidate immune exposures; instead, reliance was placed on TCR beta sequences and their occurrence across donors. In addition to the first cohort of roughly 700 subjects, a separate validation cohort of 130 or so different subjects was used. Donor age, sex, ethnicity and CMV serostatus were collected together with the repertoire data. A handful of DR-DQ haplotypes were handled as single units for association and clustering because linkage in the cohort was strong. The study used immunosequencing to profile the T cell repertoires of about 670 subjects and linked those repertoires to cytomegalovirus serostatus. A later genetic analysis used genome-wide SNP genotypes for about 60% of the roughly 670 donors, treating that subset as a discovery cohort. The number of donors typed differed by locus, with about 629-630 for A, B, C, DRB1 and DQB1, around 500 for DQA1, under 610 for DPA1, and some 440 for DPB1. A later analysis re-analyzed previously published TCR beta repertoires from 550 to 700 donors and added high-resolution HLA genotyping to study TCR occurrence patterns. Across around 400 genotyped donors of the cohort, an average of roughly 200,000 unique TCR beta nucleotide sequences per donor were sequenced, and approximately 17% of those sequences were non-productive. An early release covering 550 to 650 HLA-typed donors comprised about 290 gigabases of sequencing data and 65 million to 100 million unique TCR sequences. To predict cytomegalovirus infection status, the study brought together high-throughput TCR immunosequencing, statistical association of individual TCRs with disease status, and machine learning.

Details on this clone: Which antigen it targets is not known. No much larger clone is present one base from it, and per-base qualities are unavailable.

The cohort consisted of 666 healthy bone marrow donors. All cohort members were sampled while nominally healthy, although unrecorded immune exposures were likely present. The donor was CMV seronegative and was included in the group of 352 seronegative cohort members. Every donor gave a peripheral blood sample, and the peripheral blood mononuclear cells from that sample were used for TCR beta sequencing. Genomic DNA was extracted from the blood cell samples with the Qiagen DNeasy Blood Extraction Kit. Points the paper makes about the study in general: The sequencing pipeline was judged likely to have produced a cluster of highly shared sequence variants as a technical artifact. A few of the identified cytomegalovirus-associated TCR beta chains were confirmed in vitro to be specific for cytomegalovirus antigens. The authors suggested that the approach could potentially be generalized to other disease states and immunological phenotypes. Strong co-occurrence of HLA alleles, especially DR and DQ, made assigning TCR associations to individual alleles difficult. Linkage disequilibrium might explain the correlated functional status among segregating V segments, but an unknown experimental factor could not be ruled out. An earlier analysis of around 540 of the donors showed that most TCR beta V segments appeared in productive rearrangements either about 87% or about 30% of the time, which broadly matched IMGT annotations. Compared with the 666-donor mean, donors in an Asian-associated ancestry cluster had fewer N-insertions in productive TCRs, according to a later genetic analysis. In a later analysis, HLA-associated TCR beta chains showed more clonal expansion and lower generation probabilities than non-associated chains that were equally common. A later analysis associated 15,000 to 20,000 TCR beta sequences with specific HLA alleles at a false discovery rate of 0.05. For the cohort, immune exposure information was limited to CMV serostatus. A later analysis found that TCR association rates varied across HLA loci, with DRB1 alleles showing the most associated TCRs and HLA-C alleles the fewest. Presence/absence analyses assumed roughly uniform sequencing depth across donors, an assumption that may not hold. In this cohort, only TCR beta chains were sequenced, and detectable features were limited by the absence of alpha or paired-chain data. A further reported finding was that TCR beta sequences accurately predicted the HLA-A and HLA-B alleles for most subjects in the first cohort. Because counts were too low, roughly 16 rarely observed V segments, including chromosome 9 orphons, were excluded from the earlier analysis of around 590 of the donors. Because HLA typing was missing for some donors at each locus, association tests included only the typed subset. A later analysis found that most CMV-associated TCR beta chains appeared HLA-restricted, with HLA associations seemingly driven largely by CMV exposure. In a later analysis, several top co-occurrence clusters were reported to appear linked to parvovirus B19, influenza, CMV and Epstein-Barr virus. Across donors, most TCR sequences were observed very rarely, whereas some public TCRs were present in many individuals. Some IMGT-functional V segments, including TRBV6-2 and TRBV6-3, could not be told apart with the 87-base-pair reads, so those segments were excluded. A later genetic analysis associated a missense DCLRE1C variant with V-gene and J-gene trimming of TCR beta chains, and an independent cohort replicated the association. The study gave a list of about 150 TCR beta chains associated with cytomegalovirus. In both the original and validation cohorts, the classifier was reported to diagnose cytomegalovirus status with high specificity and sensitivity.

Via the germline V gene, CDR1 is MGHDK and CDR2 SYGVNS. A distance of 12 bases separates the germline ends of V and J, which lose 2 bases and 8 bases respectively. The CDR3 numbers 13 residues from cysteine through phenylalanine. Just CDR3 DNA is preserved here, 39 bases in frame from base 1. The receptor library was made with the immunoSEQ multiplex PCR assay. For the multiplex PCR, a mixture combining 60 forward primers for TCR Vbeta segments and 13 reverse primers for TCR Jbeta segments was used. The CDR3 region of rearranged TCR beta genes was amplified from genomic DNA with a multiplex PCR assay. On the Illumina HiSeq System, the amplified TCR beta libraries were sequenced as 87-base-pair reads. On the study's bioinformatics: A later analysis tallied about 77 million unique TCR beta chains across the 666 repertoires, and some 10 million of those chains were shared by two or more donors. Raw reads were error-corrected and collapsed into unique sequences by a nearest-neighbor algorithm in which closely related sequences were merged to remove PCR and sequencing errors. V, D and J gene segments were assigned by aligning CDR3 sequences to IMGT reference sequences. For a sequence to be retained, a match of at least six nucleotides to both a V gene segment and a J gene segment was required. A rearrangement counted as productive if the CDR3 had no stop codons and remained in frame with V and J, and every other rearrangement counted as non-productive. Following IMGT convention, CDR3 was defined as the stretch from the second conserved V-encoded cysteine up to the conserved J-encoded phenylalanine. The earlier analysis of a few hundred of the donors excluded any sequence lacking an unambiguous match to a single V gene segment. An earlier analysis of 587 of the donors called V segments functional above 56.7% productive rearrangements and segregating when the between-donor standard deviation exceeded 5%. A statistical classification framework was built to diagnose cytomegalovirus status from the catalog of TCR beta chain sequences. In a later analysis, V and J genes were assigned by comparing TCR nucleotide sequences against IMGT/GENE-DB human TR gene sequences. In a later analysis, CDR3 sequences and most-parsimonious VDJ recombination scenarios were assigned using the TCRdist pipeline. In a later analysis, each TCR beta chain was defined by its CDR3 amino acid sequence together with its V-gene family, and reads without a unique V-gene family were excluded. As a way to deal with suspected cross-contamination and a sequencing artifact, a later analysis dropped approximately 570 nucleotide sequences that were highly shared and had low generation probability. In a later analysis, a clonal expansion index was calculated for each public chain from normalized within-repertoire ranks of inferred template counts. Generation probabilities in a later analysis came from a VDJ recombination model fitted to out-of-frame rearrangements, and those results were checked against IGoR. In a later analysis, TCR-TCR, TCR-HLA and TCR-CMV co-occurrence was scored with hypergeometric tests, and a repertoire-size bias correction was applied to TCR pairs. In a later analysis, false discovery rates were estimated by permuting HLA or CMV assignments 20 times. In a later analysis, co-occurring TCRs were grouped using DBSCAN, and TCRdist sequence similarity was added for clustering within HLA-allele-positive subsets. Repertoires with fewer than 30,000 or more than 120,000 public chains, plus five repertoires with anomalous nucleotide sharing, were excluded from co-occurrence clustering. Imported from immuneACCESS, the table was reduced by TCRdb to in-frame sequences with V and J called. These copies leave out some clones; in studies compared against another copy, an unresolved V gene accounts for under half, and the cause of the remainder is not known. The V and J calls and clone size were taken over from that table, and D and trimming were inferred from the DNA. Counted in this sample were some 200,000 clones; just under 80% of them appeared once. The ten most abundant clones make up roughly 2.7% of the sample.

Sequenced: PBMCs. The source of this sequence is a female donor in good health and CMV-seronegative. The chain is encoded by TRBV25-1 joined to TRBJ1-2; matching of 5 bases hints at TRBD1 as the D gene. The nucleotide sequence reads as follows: TGTGCCAGCAGTGAAACCAGGGAAGAAGGCTACACCTTC. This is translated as CASSETREEGYTF.